This T cell receptor beta chain derives from a study of beta chain features in type 1 diabetes. Findings and caveats of the study: Moderately but significantly shorter TCRB CDR3s were found in Type 1 diabetes patients in all four CD4+ subsets. The study notes PCR might favor shorter templates equally in patients and controls. Because the template was cDNA, high-expressing cells might be over-represented.

This clone has just a few counts. Its matching antigen is unknown. The V gene end was trimmed by 1 base and the J gene end by 5 bases; junction bases not matched to a gene: 9. The germline V gene has CDR1 SGHNT and CDR2 YENEEA. The CDR3 extends over 17 amino acids. The authors sorted CD4+ naive, central memory, regulatory and stem cell-like memory cells via CD45RO/CCR7/CD25/CD127/CD95/CD27. Of the isolated RNA, all was reverse transcribed, and so the sequenced material was expressed TCRB transcripts. Naive, central memory and regulatory T cell samples produced a mean of about 4 million reads. Method: immunoSEQ multiplex PCR; TCRdb's copy keeps in-frame clones and lacks some. The table lists 300,000 to 400,000 clones, 8.5% to 10% of them singletons.

The specimen was central memory CD4+ T cells from blood. The chain uses TRBV11-3 and TRBJ2-5; 11 bases fit TRBD2. This clonotype was obtained from a man aged 25 to 40 with type 1 diabetes. CDR3 DNA: TGTGCCAGCAGCTTAGCCAGTACTAGCGGGAGTCGGGAGACCCAGTACTTC. Protein: CASSLASTSGSRETQYF.